This T cell receptor beta chain was found in a study of shared clonotypes between healthy human individuals. Looking at the study overall: Donors, aged 18 to 49, were two women and three men.

Per the germline V gene, CDR1 is LNHNV and CDR2 is YYDKDF (reference sequence). This CDR3 spans 13 amino acids. With 5 bases removed from V and 3 bases from J, the gap between germline ends came to 10 bases. Positively selected for CCR7, the CD45RO-negative cells used as naive CD8 cells excluded terminally differentiated effector memory CD45RA+ cells. Study observations and caveats: Since donors were few, the genetic and exposure-history diversity represented was limited.

Remarks on this clone: Its antigen is undetermined.

Repertoires were generated with immunoSEQ multiplex PCR, while TCRdb's copy carries only in-frame clones and drops some. The table includes roughly 2.1 million clones, about 92% detected once. This clonotype was sampled from a man younger than 35 in good health. Some clones in this sample may be carry-over from other donors' samples. Sequencing was done on a sample of naive CD8+ T cells from PBMCs. The rearrangement uses TRBV15 and TRBJ2-5; a weak D match, TRBD2 (6 bases). CDR3 in amino acids: CATSEVAEETQYF. CDR3 nucleotide sequence: TGTGCCACCAGCGAGGTAGCGGAAGAGACCCAGTACTTC.